The sequence of this T cell receptor beta chain was determined in a study of cytomegalovirus exposure and HLA in healthy donors. PCR primers comprised 60 Vbeta and 13 Jbeta primers. Generated by immunoSEQ multiplex PCR, the TCRdb table keeps only in-frame clones and is missing some. This table holds some 140,000 clones, roughly 80% found once. Germline CDR1 and CDR2: WNHNN and SYGVQD (reference sequence). With V trimmed by 7 bases and J by 4 bases, 14 bases remained unmatched. The CDR3 loop spans 16 amino acids. Worth noting for this clone: Antigen specificity is unknown.

Study results and caveats: An analysis was carried out later, and it reportedly showed fewer N-insertions in an Asian-associated ancestry cluster than the approximately 700-donor mean.

The receptor's source is a woman aged 45 to 65 in good health and CMV-seropositive. The sequenced sample consisted of PBMCs. The V gene is TRBV10-1, the J gene TRBJ2-5; 8 bases are a match to TRBD2. Written as DNA, the CDR3 is TGCGCCAGCACGGGTAGCGGGGCCCTGAAGGTAGAGACCCAGTACTTC. It specifies CASTGSGALKVETQYF.